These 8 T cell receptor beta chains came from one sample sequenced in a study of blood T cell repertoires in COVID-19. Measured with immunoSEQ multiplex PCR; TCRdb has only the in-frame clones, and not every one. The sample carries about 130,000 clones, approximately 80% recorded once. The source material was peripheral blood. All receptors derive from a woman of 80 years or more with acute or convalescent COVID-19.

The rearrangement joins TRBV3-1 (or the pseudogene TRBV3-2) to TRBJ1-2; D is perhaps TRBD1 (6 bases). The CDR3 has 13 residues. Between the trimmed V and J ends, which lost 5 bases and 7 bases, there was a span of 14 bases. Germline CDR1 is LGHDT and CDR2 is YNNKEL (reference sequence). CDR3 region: CASSFGQIAGYTF. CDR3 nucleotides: TGTGCCAGCAGCTTTGGACAGATAGCTGGCTACACCTTC.

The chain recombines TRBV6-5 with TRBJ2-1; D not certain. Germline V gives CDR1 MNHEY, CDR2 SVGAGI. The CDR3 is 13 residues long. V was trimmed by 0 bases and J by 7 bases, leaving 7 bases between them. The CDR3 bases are TGTGCCAGCAGTTACTCGGCAGATAATGAGCAGTTCTTC. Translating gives CASSYSADNEQFF.

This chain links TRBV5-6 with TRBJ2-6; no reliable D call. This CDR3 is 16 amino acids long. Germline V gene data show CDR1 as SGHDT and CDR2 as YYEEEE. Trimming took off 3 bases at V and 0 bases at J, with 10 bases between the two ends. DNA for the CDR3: TGTGCCAGCAGCTACCTAGTTTACTCTGGGGCCAACGTCCTGACTTTC. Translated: CASSYLVYSGANVLTF.

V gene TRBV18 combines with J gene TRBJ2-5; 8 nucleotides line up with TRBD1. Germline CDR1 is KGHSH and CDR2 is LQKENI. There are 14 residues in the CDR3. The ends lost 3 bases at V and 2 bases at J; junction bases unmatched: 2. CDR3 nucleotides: TGTGCCAGCTCACCCAGGACAGGGCAAGAGACCCAGTACTTC. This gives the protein CASSPRTGQETQYF.

The CDR3 DNA sequence: TGTGCCAGCAGAGGGGCAGCAGATACGCAGTATTTT. Translation: CASRGAADTQYF. The chain links TRBV2 to TRBJ2-3, with a weak D call TRBD1 (5 bases). With 6 bases removed from V and 4 bases from J, the gap between germline ends came to 8 bases. CDR1 is SNHLY, CDR2 FYNNEI, per germline. The CDR3 spans 12 residues.

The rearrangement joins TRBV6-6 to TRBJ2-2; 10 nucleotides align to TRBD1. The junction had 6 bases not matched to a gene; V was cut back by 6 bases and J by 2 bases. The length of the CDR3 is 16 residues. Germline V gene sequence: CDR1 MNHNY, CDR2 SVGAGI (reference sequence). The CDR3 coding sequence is TGTGCCAGCAGACGGACAGGGGGTAGAAACACCGGGGAGCTGTTTTTT. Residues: CASRRTGGRNTGELFF.

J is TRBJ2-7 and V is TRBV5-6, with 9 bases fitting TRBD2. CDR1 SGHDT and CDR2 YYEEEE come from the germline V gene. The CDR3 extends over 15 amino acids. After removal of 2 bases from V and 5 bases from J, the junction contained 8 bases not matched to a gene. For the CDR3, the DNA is TGTGCCAGCAGCTTAAGGCGGGGGGGCGGCGACGAGCAGTACTTC. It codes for CASSLRRGGGDEQYF.

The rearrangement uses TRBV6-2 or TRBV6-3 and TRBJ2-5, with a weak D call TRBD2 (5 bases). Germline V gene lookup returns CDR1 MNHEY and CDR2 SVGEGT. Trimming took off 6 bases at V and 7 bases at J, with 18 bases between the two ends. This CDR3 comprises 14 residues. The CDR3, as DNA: TGTGCCAGCAGCAGAGATTACGGCCGGGGGACCCAGTACTTC. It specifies CASSRDYGRGTQYF.